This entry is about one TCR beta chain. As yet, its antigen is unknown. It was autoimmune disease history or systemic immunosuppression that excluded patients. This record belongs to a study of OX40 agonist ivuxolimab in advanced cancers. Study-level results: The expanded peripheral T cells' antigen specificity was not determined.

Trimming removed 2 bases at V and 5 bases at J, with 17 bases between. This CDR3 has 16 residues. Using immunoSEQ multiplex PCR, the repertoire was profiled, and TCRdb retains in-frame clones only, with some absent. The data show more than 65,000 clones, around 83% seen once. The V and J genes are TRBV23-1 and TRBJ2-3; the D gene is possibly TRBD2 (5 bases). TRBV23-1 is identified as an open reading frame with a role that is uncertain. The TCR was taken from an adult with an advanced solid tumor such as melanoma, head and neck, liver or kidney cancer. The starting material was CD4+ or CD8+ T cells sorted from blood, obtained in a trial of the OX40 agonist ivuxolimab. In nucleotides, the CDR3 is TGCGCCAGCAGTCAAAAAACTAGTTCTCGAAGAGATACGCAGTATTTT. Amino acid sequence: CASSQKTSSRRDTQYF.